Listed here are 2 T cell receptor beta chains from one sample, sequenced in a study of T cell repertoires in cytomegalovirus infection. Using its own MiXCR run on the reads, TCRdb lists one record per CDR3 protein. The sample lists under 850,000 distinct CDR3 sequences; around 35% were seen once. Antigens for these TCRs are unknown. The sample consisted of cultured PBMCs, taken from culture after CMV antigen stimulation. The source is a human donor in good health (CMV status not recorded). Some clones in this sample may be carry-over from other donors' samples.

CDR3 loop: CASSPMADSGELFF. CDR3 in DNA: TGTGCCAGCAGCCCGATGGCGGACAGCGGGGAGCTGTTTTTT. This chain uses TRBV7-2 with TRBJ2-2; perhaps TRBD1 as D (6 bases). Looked up from germline, CDR1 is SGHTA and CDR2 is FQGNSA. The V gene lost 5 bases and the J gene lost 7 bases, with 14 bases spanning the gap. The CDR3 has 14 amino acids.

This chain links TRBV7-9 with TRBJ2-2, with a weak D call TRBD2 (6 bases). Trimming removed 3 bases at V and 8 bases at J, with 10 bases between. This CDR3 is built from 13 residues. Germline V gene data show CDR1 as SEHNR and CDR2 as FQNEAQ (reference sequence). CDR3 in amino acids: CASSFGEEGELFF. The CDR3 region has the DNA TGTGCCAGCAGCTTCGGGGAGGAGGGGGAGCTGTTTTTT.